The 29 T cell receptor beta chains given below trace back to one sample, sequenced in a study of blood T cell repertoires in COVID-19. Clones were sequenced by immunoSEQ multiplex PCR, and TCRdb holds only the in-frame ones, with some missing. The profile shows 340,000 or so clones, 83% of them singletons. Material: peripheral blood. The receptors were gathered from a man aged 25-45 years with active or convalescent COVID-19.

The chain combines TRBV5-1 with TRBJ1-1; 11 nucleotides agree with TRBD1. The germline CDR1 and CDR2 sequences are SGHRS and YFSETQ. V lost 5 bases and J lost 3; bases outside the gene matches: 6. The CDR3 has 15 residues. CDR3 in amino acids: CASRGQGGEDTEAFF. The CDR3, as DNA: TGCGCCAGCAGGGGACAGGGGGGAGAAGACACTGAAGCTTTCTTT.

The chain employs TRBV30 and TRBJ2-2, with TRBD2 matching 7 bases. The CDR3 sequence is 15 residues long. The V and J ends lost 4 bases and 1 base, in that order; junction bases with no gene match: 6. The germline V gene encodes CDR1 GTSNPN and CDR2 SVGIG (reference sequence). This CDR3 is CAWMKGTMNTGELFF. CDR3 DNA: TGTGCCTGGATGAAAGGGACTATGAACACCGGGGAGCTGTTTTTT. Based on the CDR3 plus reference TRBV30 and TRBJ2-2, the full variable domain is SQTIHQWPATLVQPVGSPLSLECTVEGTSNPNLYWYRQAAGRGLQLLFYSVGIGQISSEVPQNLSASRPQDRQFILSSKKLLLSDSGFYLCAWMKGTMNTGELFFGEGSRLTVL.

Only one count was recorded for this clone. The V call is TRBV30, the J call TRBJ2-7; the match to TRBD2 covers 9 bases. This CDR3 is 12 amino acids long. Losses at the gene ends were 7 bases for V and 4 bases for J; bases not matched to a gene: 5. Germline CDR1 is GTSNPN and CDR2 is SVGIG (reference sequence). The CDR3 nucleotides read TGTGCCTCGCGGGAGGGCCCTTACGAGCAGTACTTC. Protein: CASREGPYEQYF.

This clone appeared a few times. The rearrangement links TRBV5-1 to TRBJ2-1; unclear D gene. The length of the CDR3 is 16 residues. Germline V gene sequence: CDR1 SGHRS, CDR2 YFSETQ. Trimming removed 0 bases from V and 0 bases from J, with 10 bases in between. CDR3 sequence (DNA): TGCGCCAGCAGCTTGGTCGGGTTTAGCTCCTACAATGAGCAGTTCTTC. Translating gives CASSLVGFSSYNEQFF.

This clone was detected a few times. The J gene is TRBJ1-2, the V gene TRBV14; no clear D gene. The CDR3 loop spans 14 amino acids. The ends were cut back, 1 base at V and 4 bases at J, with 10 bases in the middle. The germline CDR1 and CDR2 sequences are SGHDN and FVKESK. CDR3 sequence reads: CASSQVGRTYGYTF. CDR3 sequence (DNA): TGTGCCAGCAGCCAAGTGGGGAGAACCTATGGCTACACCTTC.

The chain links TRBV19 to TRBJ2-6; D remains unclear. The CDR3 length is 16 residues. Germline values: CDR1 LNHDA, CDR2 SQIVND (reference sequence). Trimming stripped 6 bases from V and 2 bases from J, with 14 bases between. CDR3 sequence (DNA): TGTGCCAGTAGCGGCAGGATCCTGGCTGGGGCCAACGTCCTGACTTTC. It codes for CASSGRILAGANVLTF.

The chain is built from TRBV3-1 (or the pseudogene TRBV3-2) and TRBJ1-3, with D possibly TRBD1 on 5 matching bases. Looked up from germline, CDR1 is LGHDT and CDR2 is YNNKEL (reference sequence). The V and J ends lost 4 bases and 3 bases respectively, with 13 bases between them. CDR3 length equals 15 residues. CDR3 nucleotides: TGTGCCAGCAGCCGGGGACTGACGAGTGGAAACACCATATATTTT. This encodes CASSRGLTSGNTIYF.

This clone was seen only once. The V gene is TRBV2, the J gene TRBJ1-1; tentative D call: TRBD1 (5 bases). V lost 4 bases and J 10 bases, leaving 19 bases between the germline ends. Germline V lookup: CDR1 SNHLY, CDR2 FYNNEI. This CDR3 comprises 14 residues. The CDR3 nucleotides read TGTGCCAGCAGTGGGGCTTTATACCCCCAGGGAGCTTTCTTT. Its translation: CASSGALYPQGAFF.

This chain joins TRBV9 and TRBJ1-6, with TRBD1 as a possible D gene (6 bases). V lost 3 bases and J lost 7, with 14 bases in between. The germline CDR1 and CDR2 sequences are SGDLS and YYNGEE. The CDR3 loop spans 15 amino acids. CDR3 region: CASSAAQGVNSPLHF. The CDR3 DNA sequence: TGTGCCAGCAGCGCCGCACAGGGAGTAAATTCACCCCTCCACTTT.

The genes are TRBV5-6 and TRBJ2-5; 10 positions agree with TRBD1. CDR1 is SGHDT, CDR2 YYEEEE, per germline. V gave up 4 bases and J gave up 5 bases; unmatched junction bases: 8. The CDR3 length is 15 residues. Here the CDR3 DNA reads TGTGCCAGCAGCCCTAAGACAGGGGGCCGTGAGACCCAGTACTTC. Amino acid sequence: CASSPKTGGRETQYF.

The chain has TRBV18 and TRBJ2-7; D unresolved. Germline CDR1 KGHSH, CDR2 LQKENI. Trimming pared 6 bases from V and 0 bases from J, leaving 12 bases between. The CDR3 is 14 amino acids. This CDR3 reads CASSQSPSSYEQYF. The CDR3, as DNA: TGTGCCAGCTCCCAAAGCCCAAGCTCCTACGAGCAGTACTTC.

The gene calls are TRBV7-9 and TRBJ2-3, with D unresolved. This CDR3 contains 16 residues. V was pared by 5 bases and J by 0 bases, with 15 bases between. Germline loops: CDR1 SEHNR, CDR2 FQNEAQ (reference sequence). The CDR3 region is CASSTKRSSSTDTQYF. The CDR3 bases are TGTGCCAGCAGCACAAAGAGGTCCTCTAGCACAGATACGCAGTATTTT.

This clone was recorded only once. The chain combines TRBV10-3 with TRBJ2-7; a weak D match, TRBD2 (6 bases). Germline-derived CDR1 and CDR2 are ENHRY and SYGVKD. With 4 bases removed from V and 6 bases from J, the gap between germline ends came to 16 bases. The CDR3 is 14 amino acids. The CDR3: CAISVGQGGGEQYF. CDR3 nucleotide sequence: TGTGCCATCAGTGTCGGCCAGGGAGGAGGCGAGCAGTACTTC.

The rearrangement links TRBV5-5 to TRBJ1-2, with D perhaps TRBD1 (6 bases). The germline gives CDR1 SGHKS, CDR2 YYEKEE (reference sequence). The V end lost 2 bases, the J end lost 8 bases, and 7 bases lay between the germline ends. The CDR3 runs to 11 residues. CDR3 in DNA: TGTGCCAGCAGCTTCGGGACAGGCTACACCTTC. It encodes CASSFGTGYTF. The complete variable domain, with remaining parts taken from reference TRBV5-5 and TRBJ1-2, reads DAGVTQSPTHLIKTRGQQVTLRCSPISGHKSVSWYQQVLGQGPQFIFQYYEKEERGRGNFPDRFSARQFPNYSSELNVNALLLGDSALYLCASSFGTGYTFGSGTRLTVV.

V gene TRBV7-8 combines with J gene TRBJ2-7; maybe TRBD1 (5 bases). The V and J ends lost 2 bases and 2 bases respectively, with 16 bases between them. This CDR3 comprises 16 residues. CDR1 is SGHVS, CDR2 FQNEAQ, per germline. CDR3 loop: CASSLIPGPNTYEQYF. DNA of the CDR3: TGTGCCAGCAGCTTAATACCAGGGCCCAATACCTACGAGCAGTACTTC.

The chain's CDR3 is CASSDDNGRAPQYF. The CDR3 region has the DNA TGTGCCAGCAGTGATGATAACGGGAGGGCCCCGCAGTATTTT. The V gene is TRBV2, the J gene TRBJ2-3; 8 bases agree with TRBD2. The CDR3 covers 14 residues. Germline V gene sequence: CDR1 SNHLY, CDR2 FYNNEI. The J segment lost 10 bases and the V segment lost 3 bases, leaving 9 bases of the junction unmatched.

This chain connects TRBV30 to TRBJ1-6; D is perhaps TRBD1 (5 bases). The germline CDR1 and CDR2 sequences are GTSNPN and SVGIG (reference sequence). V dropped 5 bases and J dropped 3 bases, with 8 bases sitting between them. This CDR3 is 13 amino acids long. The CDR3 region has the DNA TGTGCCTGGGGGGCCAACTATAATTCACCCCTCCACTTT. Translated: CAWGANYNSPLHF.

The gene calls are TRBV6-2 or TRBV6-3 and TRBJ1-2; D call uncertain. V gave up 2 bases and J gave up 6 bases, with 10 bases separating them. The germline CDR1 and CDR2 sequences are MNHEY and SVGEGT. This CDR3 has 13 amino acids. This chain's CDR3 is CASSYTGRDGYTF. CDR3 DNA: TGTGCCAGCAGTTACACCGGGCGGGATGGCTACACCTTC.

This clone was picked up one time. The chain has TRBV12-3 or TRBV12-4 and TRBJ2-1, with TRBD1 as a possible D gene (5 bases). Trimming took 6 bases from V and 5 from J, leaving 11 bases between them. CDR3 length: 13 residues. The CDR3, as DNA: TGTGCCAGCAGCACGACAGATAACAATGAGCAGTTCTTC. Translation gives CASSTTDNNEQFF.

This chain links TRBV2 with TRBJ2-3, with 12 bases matching TRBD2. The CDR3 loop spans 16 amino acids. The germline V gene has CDR1 SNHLY and CDR2 FYNNEI. After removal of 6 bases from V and 5 bases from J, the junction contained 9 bases not matched to a gene. CDR3 coding DNA: TGTGCCAGCAGACCGGGACTAGCGGGTTTGATAGATACGCAGTATTTT. Its protein product is CASRPGLAGLIDTQYF.

The chain is built from TRBV2 and TRBJ2-6; D possibly corresponds to TRBD2 (6 bases). The CDR3 spans 19 residues. From germline, CDR1 is SNHLY and CDR2 FYNNEI. The V gene lost 3 bases and the J gene lost 0 bases, with 18 bases spanning the gap. The CDR3 DNA sequence: TGTGCCAGCAGTGATCCTCCCGGGGGAAGCGCCTCTGGGGCCAACGTCCTGACTTTC. Translating gives CASSDPPGGSASGANVLTF. Based on the CDR3 plus reference TRBV2 and TRBJ2-6, the full variable domain is EPEVTQTPSHQVTQMGQEVILRCVPISNHLYFYWYRQILGQKVEFLVSFYNNEISEKSEIFDDQFSVERPDGSNFTLKIRSTKLEDSAMYFCASSDPPGGSASGANVLTFGAGSRLTVL.

This clone occurred once. The chain recombines TRBV5-1 with TRBJ1-3; a weak D match, TRBD1 (5 bases). The CDR3 spans 16 residues. The V end lost 2 bases, the J end lost 0 bases, and 12 bases lay between the germline ends. From germline, CDR1 is SGHRS and CDR2 YFSETQ. CDR3 sequence (DNA): TGCGCCAGCAGCTTCAATACAGGAAGCTCTGGAAACACCATATATTTT. It translates to CASSFNTGSSGNTIYF.

The chain couples TRBV11-3 to TRBJ1-4, with D tentatively TRBD1 (6 bases). The CDR3 is 14 residues long. Per germline, CDR1 SGHNT and CDR2 YENEEA. Trimming left V 11 bases short and J 8 bases short, with 21 bases between. The CDR3 DNA is TGTGCCTCCCGCCCGCTACAGGGCGACGAAAAACTGTTTTTT. It codes for CASRPLQGDEKLFF.

The J gene is TRBJ2-2, the V gene TRBV9; possible D gene TRBD1, 5 bases. V lost 4 bases, J lost 3 bases, and 10 bases lay in between. The germline CDR1 and CDR2 sequences are SGDLS and YYNGEE. CDR3 size: 14 residues. As DNA, the CDR3 is TGTGCCAGCAGCCCTGGGGCGTACACCGGGGAGCTGTTTTTT. Translation gives CASSPGAYTGELFF.

The V gene is TRBV7-2, the J gene TRBJ1-2; no clear D. The CDR3 covers 15 residues. Trimming stripped 5 bases from V and 3 bases from J, with 16 bases between. Germline V CDR1 and CDR2: SGHTA, FQGNSA. The CDR3 nucleotides read TGTGCCAGCAGCACCCTAGTCCCGGTGGACTATGGCTACACCTTC. Protein product: CASSTLVPVDYGYTF.

V is TRBV19 and J is TRBJ1-2, with 8 nucleotides matching TRBD1. The CDR3 length is 14 residues. The germline CDR1 and CDR2 sequences are LNHDA and SQIVND (reference sequence). After removal of 6 bases from V and 0 bases from J, the junction contained 3 bases not matched to a gene. The DNA of the CDR3 is TGTGCCAGTAGAGGACAGGGAGCTAACTATGGCTACACCTTC. This codes for CASRGQGANYGYTF.

This clone showed up just once. The chain carries TRBV12-3 or TRBV12-4 and TRBJ2-3, with TRBD2 identical over 14 bases. The V gene end was trimmed by 11 bases and the J gene end by 5 bases; junction bases not matched to a gene: 3. The CDR3 extends over 13 amino acids. The CDR3 DNA follows: TGTGCCCGACTAGCGGGGGGGGTAGATACGCAGTATTTT. Its protein is CARLAGGVDTQYF.

The CDR3 sequence: CASSQGTRGREKLFF. The CDR3 DNA sequence: TGTGCCAGCAGCCAAGGTACCAGGGGGCGAGAAAAACTGTTTTTT. V usage is TRBV4-2 and J usage is TRBJ1-4, with TRBD1 matching 8 bases. Germline-derived CDR1 and CDR2 are LGHNA and YNFKEQ. V trimming: 1 base; J trimming: 8 bases; junction bases outside the gene matches: 6. This CDR3 is built from 15 residues.

This clone was detected once. The J gene is TRBJ1-4, the V gene TRBV24-1, with 8 bases identical to TRBD1. Germline V lookup: CDR1 KGHDR, CDR2 SFDVKD. The CDR3 runs 22 residues. V shed 0 bases and J 0 bases; nucleotides not matched to a gene: 17. CDR3 region: CATSDLRGLTGDWSSTNEKLFF. The DNA for the CDR3 is TGTGCCACCAGTGATTTGCGGGGACTGACAGGGGACTGGAGCTCAACTAATGAAAAACTGTTTTTT.